Presented here are 22 T cell receptor beta chains from one specimen sequenced in a study of T cell responses to AZD1222 COVID-19 vaccine. Profiling relied on immunoSEQ multiplex PCR, and the TCRdb table lists in-frame clones only, not all of them. The data contain about 140,000 clones, about 92% of them singletons. The sequences come from peripheral blood, collected on day 0 of AZD1222 vaccination. Receptors were obtained from an adult in good health.

This sequence joins TRBV18 and TRBJ1-3; D gene unclear. V was shortened by 3 bases and J by 2 bases, with 5 bases between the two germline ends. Germline CDR1 is KGHSH and CDR2 is LQKENI. There are 13 residues in the CDR3. CDR3 amino acids: CASSPGAGNTIYF. The CDR3 nucleotides read TGTGCCAGCTCACCCGGGGCTGGAAACACCATATATTTT. The full variable domain, with the rest looked up from reference TRBV18 and TRBJ1-3, is NAGVMQNPRHLVRRRGQEARLRCSPMKGHSHVYWYRQLPEEGLKFMVYLQKENIIDESGMPKERFSAEFPKEGPSILRIQQVVRGDSAAYFCASSPGAGNTIYFGEGSWLTVV.

The chain couples TRBV28 to TRBJ2-7; 7 bases are a match to TRBD2. The germline V gene has CDR1 MDHEN and CDR2 SYDVKM. Trimming at V came to 3 bases and at J to 7 bases, leaving 9 bases not matched to a gene. The CDR3 has 14 residues. CDR3 in amino acids: CASSLGGYGPEQYF. The CDR3 DNA reads as TGTGCCAGCAGTTTGGGGGGGTACGGTCCTGAGCAGTACTTC.

The chain couples TRBV5-1 to TRBJ1-4; maybe TRBD1 (6 bases). The CDR3 totals 14 residues. V lost 3 bases to trimming and J lost 8 bases, with 14 bases between them. Germline V gene data show CDR1 as SGHRS and CDR2 as YFSETQ. For the CDR3, the DNA is TGCGCCAGCAGCTGGAACACAGGGACGGAAAAACTGTTTTTT. Protein: CASSWNTGTEKLFF.

The V gene is TRBV29-1, the J gene TRBJ1-2, with 10 bases aligning to TRBD1. The length of the CDR3 is 15 residues. The V segment lost 4 bases and the J segment 3 bases; nucleotides outside the gene matches: 8. CDR1 SQVTM and CDR2 ANQGSEA come from the germline V gene. The CDR3 is CSVVERDRGDYGYTF. CDR3 nucleotide sequence: TGCAGCGTTGTCGAGAGGGACAGGGGAGACTATGGCTACACCTTC.

V gene TRBV6-1 combines with J gene TRBJ2-7; either TRBD1 or TRBD2 may fit D (6 bases each). The CDR3 covers 15 residues. Trimming removed 3 bases at V and 0 bases at J, with 12 bases between. The germline gives CDR1 MNHNS, CDR2 SASEGT. CDR3 nucleotide sequence: TGTGCCAGCAGTGAGATGGGGGGCTACTCCTACGAGCAGTACTTC. Amino acids: CASSEMGGYSYEQYF.

In this sample, this clone turned up once. The chain joins TRBV27 to TRBJ1-1, with D possibly TRBD1 on 5 matching bases. The CDR3 sequence is 14 residues long. Germline V gene data show CDR1 as MNHEY and CDR2 as SMNVEV (reference sequence). V lost 5 bases and J 4 bases, leaving 14 bases between the germline ends. The CDR3 region is CASSQQGWFTEAFF. In DNA form, the CDR3 reads TGTGCCAGCAGTCAGCAGGGTTGGTTCACTGAAGCTTTCTTT.

This chain joins TRBV29-1 and TRBJ1-2; D perhaps matches TRBD1 (5 bases). The CDR3 totals 18 residues. V was cut by 0 bases and J by 0 bases, with 20 bases left in between. Germline lookup yields CDR1 SQVTM and CDR2 ANQGSEA. CDR3 loop: CSVEEGWRGRGANYGYTF. DNA of the CDR3: TGCAGCGTTGAAGAAGGATGGAGAGGGAGAGGGGCTAACTATGGCTACACCTTC. Full variable domain (missing parts from reference TRBV29-1 and TRBJ1-2): SAVISQKPSRDICQRGTSLTIQCQVDSQVTMMFWYRQQPGQSLTLIATANQGSEATYESGFVIDKFPISRPNLTFSTLTVSNMSPEDSSIYLCSVEEGWRGRGANYGYTFGSGTRLTVV.

This chain uses TRBV5-5 with TRBJ2-4; D gene unclear. This CDR3 spans 14 amino acids. Germline CDR1 reads SGHKS; CDR2 reads YYEKEE (reference sequence). The V end was cut by 0 bases, the J end by 0 bases, with 4 bases between. The CDR3 reads CASSLGTAKNIQYF. The CDR3 DNA reads as TGTGCCAGCAGCTTGGGGACAGCCAAAAACATTCAGTACTTC.

This chain uses TRBV9 with TRBJ2-3; 8 bases are a match to TRBD2. The CDR3 totals 17 residues. V gave up 0 bases and J gave up 4 bases; unmatched junction bases: 10. Germline V gene data show CDR1 as SGDLS and CDR2 as YYNGEE. CDR3 nucleotide sequence: TGTGCCAGCAGCGTAGATGTCGGGGGGGCCCTTCCAGATACGCAGTATTTT. Encoded protein: CASSVDVGGALPDTQYF.

This rearrangement joins TRBV7-3 to TRBJ1-6; possible D gene TRBD1, 5 bases. The CDR3 sequence is 14 residues long. The ends were cut back, 6 bases at V and 7 bases at J, with 13 bases in the middle. CDR1 and CDR2 from the germline V gene are SGHTA and FQGTGA. This CDR3 reads CASSTGSVNSPLHF. CDR3 DNA: TGTGCCAGCAGTACAGGATCTGTCAATTCACCCCTCCACTTT.

The J gene is TRBJ2-7, the V gene TRBV9; perhaps TRBD1 as D (6 bases). Germline V gene sequence: CDR1 SGDLS, CDR2 YYNGEE. V was trimmed by 4 bases and J by 1 base, leaving 12 bases between them. CDR3 size: 14 residues. CDR3 amino acids: CASSYGQFSYEQYF. The CDR3 DNA reads as TGTGCCAGCAGCTATGGACAGTTTTCCTACGAGCAGTACTTC.

V gene TRBV10-3 combines with J gene TRBJ1-5; D gene ambiguous. Trimming took 10 bases from V and 5 from J, leaving 12 bases between them. The V gene's germline CDR1 is ENHRY and CDR2 SYGVKD. This CDR3 contains 12 residues. Here the CDR3 reads CATRGGDQPQHF. The CDR3 DNA sequence: TGTGCCACCAGAGGCGGGGATCAGCCCCAGCATTTT.

V is TRBV10-2 and J is TRBJ1-2; D is possibly TRBD1 (6 bases). Trimming removed 0 bases from V and 7 bases from J, with 15 bases in between. CDR3 size: 15 residues. CDR1 and CDR2 (germline): WSHSY, SAAADI. CDR3 sequence: CASSESNRDRGGYTF. The CDR3 nucleotides are TGCGCCAGCAGTGAGTCGAACAGGGATAGAGGTGGCTACACCTTC.

V and J are TRBV28 and TRBJ2-7, with a tentative D call TRBD1 (5 bases). With 2 bases removed from V and 3 bases from J, the gap between germline ends came to 14 bases. This CDR3 is 15 amino acids long. In germline, CDR1 is MDHEN, CDR2 SYDVKM. CDR3 in amino acids: CASSLGYGQGYEQYF. The CDR3 DNA reads TGTGCCAGCAGTTTAGGCTATGGGCAGGGCTACGAGCAGTACTTC.

V is TRBV15 and J is TRBJ1-4; TRBD1 agrees at 9 bases. V lost 5 bases, J lost 5 bases, and 3 bases stayed unmatched. The germline V gene encodes CDR1 LNHNV and CDR2 YYDKDF (reference sequence). This CDR3 has 14 residues. The CDR3 region has the DNA TGTGCCACCAGCGGCGGGACAGGGAATGAAAAACTGTTTTTT. It yields the protein CATSGGTGNEKLFF.

V is TRBV19 and J is TRBJ2-5; 8 bases line up with TRBD2. The CDR3 consists of 15 residues. CDR1 and CDR2 (germline): LNHDA, SQIVND (reference sequence). Trimming took 2 bases from V and 2 from J; bases not matched to a gene: 4. The CDR3 spells CASSISGRGQETQYF. The CDR3 DNA follows: TGTGCCAGTAGTATAAGCGGGAGAGGGCAAGAGACCCAGTACTTC.

The chain combines TRBV7-8 with TRBJ1-1; 7 positions agree with TRBD1. The CDR3 contains 15 residues. CDR1 SGHVS and CDR2 FQNEAQ come from the germline V gene. V lost 2 bases and J lost 4; bases outside the gene matches: 7. CDR3 DNA: TGTGCCAGCAGCTTAATCGGCAGGGGGGGCACTGAAGCTTTCTTT. It translates to CASSLIGRGGTEAFF.

V gene TRBV10-2 combines with J gene TRBJ2-1, with 9 positions matching TRBD2. From germline, CDR1 is WSHSY and CDR2 SAAADI. V was clipped by 5 bases and J by 13 bases; unmatched bases: 3. This CDR3 comprises 11 residues. DNA for the CDR3: TGCGCCAGCAGTCAGACTAGCGGACAGTTCTTC. Translating it yields CASSQTSGQFF.

This chain connects TRBV27 to TRBJ2-7, with unresolved D. The V and J ends lost 2 bases and 1 base respectively, with 9 bases between them. The germline V gene encodes CDR1 MNHEY and CDR2 SMNVEV (reference sequence). The CDR3 extends over 14 amino acids. The CDR3 region is CASSLEVGSYEQYF. Written as DNA, the CDR3 is TGTGCCAGCAGTTTAGAGGTGGGTTCCTACGAGCAGTACTTC.

This rearrangement joins TRBV7-9 to TRBJ2-2; TRBD1 matches 7 bases. Trimming removed 1 base from V and 5 bases from J; junction bases left unmatched: 7. This CDR3 region has 16 residues. The germline gives CDR1 SEHNR, CDR2 FQNEAQ (reference sequence). The CDR3, as DNA: TGTGCCAGCAGCTTAGGCGAGGGGGCGAGGACCGGGGAGCTGTTTTTT. This encodes CASSLGEGARTGELFF. Complete variable domain (other parts from reference TRBV7-9 and TRBJ2-2): DTGVSQNPRHKITKRGQNVTFRCDPISEHNRLYWYRQTLGQGPEFLTYFQNEAQLEKSRLLSDRFSAERPKGSFSTLEIQRTEQGDSAMYLCASSLGEGARTGELFFGEGSRLTVL.

The chain carries TRBV30 and TRBJ1-2; tentative D call: TRBD1 (5 bases). Between the trimmed V and J ends, which lost 1 base and 6 bases, there was a span of 18 bases. CDR3 length: 15 residues. Germline values: CDR1 GTSNPN, CDR2 SVGIG (reference sequence). The CDR3 sequence: CAWSASLGGDDGYTF. In nucleotides, the CDR3 is TGTGCCTGGAGTGCCTCCCTAGGAGGGGATGATGGCTACACCTTC.

The chain joins TRBV5-8 to TRBJ2-5; the D gene is possibly TRBD1 (6 bases). Trimming pared 5 bases from V and 5 bases from J, leaving 16 bases between. The CDR3 is 14 residues long. Germline CDR1 reads SGHTS; CDR2 reads YDEGEE. The CDR3 spells CASSGPGHLETQYF. The CDR3, as DNA: TGTGCCAGCAGTGGTCCGGGACACTTGGAGACCCAGTACTTC.